This TCR beta chain was obtained from a study of cytomegalovirus exposure and HLA in healthy donors. Whole-study context: Unique TCRs numbering 75 million to 95 million, obtained from HLA-typed donors, made up an early data release. Points from the study as a whole: Cytomegalovirus association was listed for approximately 150 TCR beta chains. Most TCRs appeared rarely, but some public TCRs recurred in many donors.

This clone was observed a handful of times. The antigen is not known. The PCR was carried out with 60 Vbeta primers and 13 Jbeta primers. Profiling relied on immunoSEQ multiplex PCR, and the TCRdb table lists in-frame clones only, not all of them. There are nearly 100,000 clones in the sample; less than 9.5% occur only once, and 4.5% to 6.5% lies in the top ten. Germline loops: CDR1 SGHTA, CDR2 FQGTGA. This CDR3 comprises 15 residues. V trimming: 2 bases; J trimming: 6 bases; junction bases outside the gene matches: 4. The rearrangement joins TRBV7-3 to TRBJ1-6, with 7 bases lining up with TRBD1. This clonotype was obtained from a man in his forties or fifties in good health and CMV-seropositive. Specimen: PBMCs. CDR3 region: CASSLVGGGNSPLHF. The CDR3 region has the DNA TGTGCCAGCAGCTTAGTAGGGGGCGGTAATTCACCCCTCCACTTT.